These 22 T cell receptor beta chains came from one sample sequenced in a study of cytomegalovirus exposure and HLA in healthy donors. Use of 60 Vbeta and 13 Jbeta primers characterized the PCR. Clones were read by immunoSEQ multiplex PCR, and TCRdb kept only the in-frame ones, dropping some. The sample features roughly 120,000 clones, with around 2.4% in its top ten. The material sequenced was PBMCs. The source of these receptors is a man aged 35-49 years in good health and CMV-seronegative.

The chain couples TRBV29-1 to TRBJ2-5; D gene unclear. Trimming stripped 5 bases from V and 1 base from J, with 8 bases between. The CDR3 runs 12 residues. Germline loops: CDR1 SQVTM, CDR2 ANQGSEA. The CDR3 DNA sequence: TGCAGCGTTTTCAGCGTCCAAGAGACCCAGTACTTC. Its protein product is CSVFSVQETQYF.

About this clone itself: At one end, the junction sequence differs from germline, possibly due to a read error. This specimen includes other DNA sequences encoding the same CDR3. The chain is built from TRBV7-8 and TRBJ2-2; TRBD2 aligns across 10 bases. The V gene's germline CDR1 is SGHVS and CDR2 FQNEAQ. The CDR3 is 17 residues long. The CDR3 protein is CASSFLLAGLDTGELFF. The CDR3 nucleotides are TGTGCCAGCAGCTTCTTACTAGCGGGATTGGACACCGGGGAGCTGTTCTTT.

V gene TRBV7-2 combines with J gene TRBJ2-1; 8 bases are shared with TRBD2. The V and J ends lost 4 bases and 2 bases, in that order; junction bases with no gene match: 10. The CDR3 loop spans 17 amino acids. Germline V CDR1 and CDR2: SGHTA, FQGNSA. The CDR3 spells CASSSEPGLGTYNEQFF. The CDR3 DNA sequence: TGTGCCAGCAGCTCCGAACCGGGACTAGGAACCTACAATGAGCAGTTCTTC.

The V call is TRBV7-6, the J call TRBJ1-1; D gene unclear. Trimming took 5 bases from V and 7 from J, leaving 17 bases between them. The CDR3 loop spans 14 amino acids. Per the germline V gene, CDR1 is SGHVS and CDR2 is FNYEAQ. CDR3 sequence: CASSPLRRVGEAFF. The CDR3 bases are TGTGCCAGCAGCCCATTACGCCGGGTGGGTGAAGCTTTCTTT.

The chain couples TRBV18 to TRBJ2-1, with 14 nucleotides matching TRBD2. This CDR3 comprises 18 residues. CDR1 and CDR2 from the germline V gene are KGHSH and LQKENI. V shed 4 bases and J 4 bases; nucleotides not matched to a gene: 9. The CDR3 DNA follows: TGTGCCAGCTCACAGGGACTAGCGGGAGTAACAATATACAATGAGCAGTTCTTC. Protein product: CASSQGLAGVTIYNEQFF. Filled out from reference TRBV18 and TRBJ2-1, the complete variable domain reads NAGVMQNPRHLVRRRGQEARLRCSPMKGHSHVYWYRQLPEEGLKFMVYLQKENIIDESGMPKERFSAEFPKEGPSILRIQQVVRGDSAAYFCASSQGLAGVTIYNEQFFGPGTRLTVL.

The chain has TRBV27 and TRBJ1-2, with 9 bases identical to TRBD1. Per germline, CDR1 MNHEY and CDR2 SMNVEV (reference sequence). The length of the CDR3 is 16 residues. The trim removed 2 bases at V and 3 bases at J, leaving 7 bases unmatched. The DNA of the CDR3 is TGTGCCAGCAGTTTAGCTGGGGACAGGGTAGACTATGGCTACACCTTC. It is translated as CASSLAGDRVDYGYTF.

The chain couples TRBV5-8 to TRBJ2-7, with TRBD1 identical over 8 bases. Per the germline V gene, CDR1 is SGHTS and CDR2 is YDEGEE. This CDR3 is built from 15 residues. Trimming took 5 bases from V and 6 from J; bases not matched to a gene: 13. CDR3 nucleotides: TGTGCCAGCAGGCACGATCAGGGGGCGTCGAGCGAGCAGTACTTC. This sequence encodes CASRHDQGASSEQYF.

The chain recombines TRBV6-5 with TRBJ1-5; perhaps TRBD1 as D (5 bases). Germline CDR1 is MNHEY and CDR2 is SVGAGI. V was shortened by 6 bases and J by 1 base, with 10 bases between the two germline ends. The CDR3 is 14 residues long. DNA of the CDR3: TGTGCCAGCAGCCCAGGGCTGAGCAATCAGCCCCAGCATTTT. Amino acid sequence: CASSPGLSNQPQHF.

The J gene is TRBJ1-5, the V gene TRBV7-8; unclear D gene. The germline V gene encodes CDR1 SGHVS and CDR2 FQNEAQ. Trimming stripped 2 bases from V and 0 bases from J, with 11 bases between. CDR3 length equals 16 residues. CDR3 amino acids: CASSLTALYSNQPQHF. CDR3 bases: TGTGCCAGCAGCTTAACAGCCCTCTATAGCAATCAGCCCCAGCATTTT. The full variable domain, completed using reference TRBV7-8 and TRBJ1-5, is GAGVSQSPRYKVAKRGQDVALRCDPISGHVSLFWYQQALGQGPEFLTYFQNEAQLDKSGLPSDRFFAERPEGSVSTLKIQRTQQEDSAVYLCASSLTALYSNQPQHFGDGTRLSIL.

The chain has TRBV7-2 and TRBJ2-2; TRBD2 aligns across 14 bases. With 6 bases clipped from V and 5 bases from J, the junction kept 5 bases outside the gene matches. The CDR3 is 16 residues long. CDR1 and CDR2 from the germline V gene are SGHTA and FQGNSA. In DNA form, the CDR3 reads TGTGCCAGCAGTGCTAGACTAGCGGGAGGGACCGGGGAGCTGTTTTTT. It specifies CASSARLAGGTGELFF.

The V call is TRBV19, the J call TRBJ2-5; 7 bases are shared with TRBD1. The CDR3 loop spans 11 amino acids. Per germline, CDR1 LNHDA and CDR2 SQIVND (reference sequence). The V segment lost 11 bases and the J segment 5 bases; nucleotides outside the gene matches: 5. CDR3: CAGATGETQYF. CDR3 nucleotides: TGTGCCGGTGCGACAGGGGAGACCCAGTACTTC.

The genes are TRBV4-1 and TRBJ2-7; no clear D gene. V was cut by 2 bases and J by 6 bases, with 14 bases left in between. Germline CDR1 is MGHRA and CDR2 is YSYEKL. The CDR3 sequence is 14 residues long. CDR3 loop: CASSQPTVRPEQYF. The CDR3 DNA follows: TGCGCCAGCAGCCAACCCACGGTTCGTCCCGAGCAGTACTTC.

This chain links TRBV11-3 with TRBJ2-2, with D perhaps matching TRBD2 (6 bases). CDR1 SGHNT and CDR2 YENEEA come from the germline V gene. This CDR3 spans 15 amino acids. V was clipped by 8 bases and J by 5 bases, with 18 bases between them. CDR3 DNA sequence: TGTGCCAGCCATAGCGGAGGGCACAGGACCGGGGAGCTGTTTTTT. Protein product: CASHSGGHRTGELFF.

The chain joins TRBV4-3 to TRBJ2-5, with 8 positions matching TRBD1. The CDR3 is made up of 16 amino acids. Germline V CDR1 and CDR2: LGHNA, YSLEER. V shed 0 bases and J 5 bases; nucleotides not matched to a gene: 8. Here the CDR3 DNA reads TGCGCCAGCAGCCAAGATTGGGTTACAGGGGGGGAGACCCAGTACTTC. Translated: CASSQDWVTGGETQYF.

The chain is built from TRBV11-3 and TRBJ1-2, with D uncertain. The CDR3 is made up of 13 amino acids. Germline V gene lookup returns CDR1 SGHNT and CDR2 YENEEA. V lost 0 bases and J lost 8, with 10 bases in between. In nucleotides, the CDR3 is TGTGCCAGCAGCTTAGATCGGGGAGGGGGCTACACCTTC. It encodes CASSLDRGGGYTF.

The chain employs TRBV6-5 and TRBJ2-7, with 7 positions matching TRBD2. This CDR3 has 15 residues. Germline CDR1 is MNHEY and CDR2 is SVGAGI. The junction had 11 bases not matched to a gene; V was cut back by 5 bases and J by 4 bases. This CDR3 is CASSPWEGLSYEQYF. CDR3 nucleotides: TGTGCCAGCAGTCCTTGGGAGGGTCTAAGTTACGAGCAGTACTTC.

The CDR3 sequence is CASSWGTGVNTEAFF. CDR3 sequence (DNA): TGCGCCAGCAGCTGGGGGACAGGGGTGAACACTGAAGCTTTCTTT. J is TRBJ1-1 and V is TRBV5-1; TRBD1 aligns across 10 bases. The V segment lost 3 bases and the J segment 0 bases; nucleotides outside the gene matches: 2. From germline, CDR1 is SGHRS and CDR2 YFSETQ. The CDR3 extends over 15 amino acids.

The chain joins TRBV10-3 to TRBJ2-3, with D possibly TRBD1 on 6 matching bases. The germline V gene has CDR1 ENHRY and CDR2 SYGVKD. V was clipped by 2 bases and J by 4 bases, with 16 bases between them. CDR3 length: 16 amino acids. The CDR3 DNA is TGTGCCATCAGTGAGAAGCAGGGGTCTATGGCAGATACGCAGTATTTT. This translates into CAISEKQGSMADTQYF.

The chain has TRBV30 and TRBJ1-3; D is ambiguous. V lost 0 bases, J lost 4 bases, and 7 bases lay in between. This CDR3 contains 13 residues. Germline CDR1 is GTSNPN and CDR2 is SVGIG (reference sequence). The DNA of the CDR3 is TGTGCCTGGAGTGTACGAGGGGGAAACACCATATATTTT. This codes for CAWSVRGGNTIYF.

The chain joins TRBV7-9 to TRBJ2-7; 8 bases align to TRBD1. The CDR3 spans 13 residues. Germline V gene data show CDR1 as SEHNR and CDR2 as FQNEAQ (reference sequence). With V trimmed by 6 bases and J by 6 bases, 7 bases remained unmatched. CDR3 sequence reads: CASRLTGAGEQYF. The CDR3 nucleotides read TGTGCCAGCAGGTTGACAGGGGCCGGCGAGCAGTACTTC.

J is TRBJ2-1 and V is TRBV25-1; 9 bases are a match to TRBD2. The trim removed 5 bases at V and 5 bases at J, leaving 7 bases unmatched. Germline loops: CDR1 MGHDK, CDR2 SYGVNS. The CDR3 covers 15 residues. DNA of the CDR3: TGTGCCAGCAGTAGGCCGGGACTAGCACACAATGAGCAGTTCTTC. Translation gives CASSRPGLAHNEQFF.

V gene TRBV30 combines with J gene TRBJ1-1; weak D call: TRBD1 (6 bases). Germline CDR1 GTSNPN, CDR2 SVGIG (reference sequence). Trimming stripped 3 bases from V and 1 base from J, with 12 bases between. This CDR3 comprises 14 residues. The CDR3 reads CAWRGDIWNTEAFF. CDR3 nucleotides: TGTGCCTGGAGGGGGGACATCTGGAACACTGAAGCTTTCTTT.